The 24 T cell receptor beta chains presented below share a single source sample, sequenced in a study of monozygotic twins with inflammatory bowel disease. TCRdb reprocessed the 5' RACE reads, keeping one entry per CDR3 protein, no DNA. This table lists approximately 400,000 distinct CDR3 sequences. Source material: blood. These receptors originate from a human donor with ulcerative colitis or Crohn's disease, or a healthy co-twin of an affected twin (not recorded which).

The rearrangement joins TRBV18 to TRBJ2-5. Germline CDR1 reads KGHSH; CDR2 reads LQKENI. CDR3 length: 13 amino acids. The CDR3 spells CASSPPGAETQYF.

The chain combines TRBV5-1 with TRBJ2-2; there is no DNA to check the TCRdb D call of TRBD2. This CDR3 is 16 amino acids long. Germline CDR1 is SGHRS and CDR2 is YFSETQ. This chain's CDR3 is CASSSGLAVNTGELFF. The full variable domain, its missing parts supplied by reference TRBV5-1 and TRBJ2-2, is KAGVTQTPRYLIKTRGQQVTLSCSPISGHRSVSWYQQTPGQGLQFLFEYFSETQRNKGNFPGRFSGRQFSNSRSEMNVSTLELGDSALYLCASSSGLAVNTGELFFGEGSRLTVL.

This rearrangement joins TRBV19 to TRBJ2-3; TCRdb's D gene call, TRBD2, goes unchecked for lack of DNA. The germline CDR1 and CDR2 sequences are LNHDA and SQIVND (reference sequence). The CDR3 runs to 15 residues. The CDR3 region is CASSSSGGPWDTQYF.

The chain couples TRBV28 to TRBJ2-1; TCRdb selects TRBD2, and the lack of DNA leaves this call unchecked. Germline V gene sequence: CDR1 MDHEN, CDR2 SYDVKM. The CDR3 runs 15 residues. This chain's CDR3 is CASRSAGGRNNEQFF.

This chain uses TRBV5-1 with TRBJ2-5. The CDR3 has 16 residues. Germline V lookup: CDR1 SGHRS, CDR2 YFSETQ. The CDR3 reads CASSFGTAYIQETQYF. Full variable domain (remainder filled in from reference TRBV5-1 and TRBJ2-5): KAGVTQTPRYLIKTRGQQVTLSCSPISGHRSVSWYQQTPGQGLQFLFEYFSETQRNKGNFPGRFSGRQFSNSRSEMNVSTLELGDSALYLCASSFGTAYIQETQYFGPGTRLLVL.

V and J are TRBV15 and TRBJ2-1. The germline gives CDR1 LNHNV, CDR2 YYDKDF (reference sequence). This CDR3 region has 12 residues. CDR3 protein: CATSSAYNEQFF. The full variable domain, in which reference TRBV15 and TRBJ2-1 provide the parts outside the CDR3, is DAMVIQNPRYQVTQFGKPVTLSCSQTLNHNVMYWYQQKSSQAPKLLFHYYDKDFNNEADTPDNFQSRRPNTSFCFLDIRSPGLGDTAMYLCATSSAYNEQFFGPGTRLTVL.

The CDR3 here is CASSREMGTEAFF. The chain has TRBV12-3 or TRBV12-4 and TRBJ1-1. The CDR3 totals 13 residues.

The rearrangement links TRBV3-1 to TRBJ2-6. The CDR3 contains 15 residues. CDR1 and CDR2 (germline): LGHDT, YNNKEL (reference sequence). Here the CDR3 reads CASSHHHSGANVLTF.

The chain is built from TRBV29-1 and TRBJ2-7. The CDR3 has 11 amino acids. Germline lookup yields CDR1 SQVTM and CDR2 ANQGSEA. The CDR3 sequence: CSVEVLYEQYF.

This rearrangement joins TRBV5-1 to TRBJ2-6; the TCRdb call, TRBD1, lacks DNA for checking. The CDR3 has 18 amino acids. CDR1 and CDR2 from the germline V gene are SGHRS and YFSETQ. This chain's CDR3 is CASSLSDSFISGANVLTF.

The gene calls are TRBV7-3 and TRBJ2-1. In germline, CDR1 is SGHTA, CDR2 FQGTGA. This CDR3 contains 15 residues. CDR3 in amino acids: CASSTAGSSYNEQFF.

This chain joins TRBV6-1 and TRBJ2-5; as DNA is missing, the TRBD1 call by TCRdb cannot be tested. Per germline, CDR1 MNHNS and CDR2 SASEGT. This CDR3 region has 16 residues. CDR3 region: CASHIWPITGRETQYF.

This rearrangement joins TRBV7-3 to TRBJ2-1. Germline values: CDR1 SGHTA, CDR2 FQGTGA. The CDR3 consists of 13 residues. CDR3 residues: CASSSEIGNEQFF.

This chain's CDR3 is CSAGFLGDEQYF. The genes are TRBV20-1 and TRBJ2-7. This CDR3 has 12 residues. Germline loops: CDR1 DFQATT, CDR2 SNEGSKA (reference sequence).

The chain couples TRBV6-2 or TRBV6-3 to TRBJ2-1; TCRdb's assignment of TRBD1 cannot be checked, as there is no DNA. Germline V gene lookup returns CDR1 MNHEY and CDR2 SVGEGT. CDR3 length: 17 residues. The CDR3 reads CASSHGRQGARYNEQFF.

The V gene is TRBV7-3, the J gene TRBJ2-5; TCRdb's D gene call, TRBD2, goes unchecked for lack of DNA. Germline lookup yields CDR1 SGHTA and CDR2 FQGTGA. The CDR3 is 14 residues long. Here the CDR3 reads CASAPGGNQETQYF.

The genes are TRBV27 and TRBJ2-1; TCRdb picks TRBD1, but there is no DNA to check that call. CDR1 is MNHEY, CDR2 SMNVEV, per germline (reference sequence). The CDR3 spans 14 residues. The CDR3 protein is CASSLVRTNNEQFF.

The chain combines TRBV11-1 with TRBJ2-2; TCRdb returns TRBD1, unconfirmable since there is no DNA. The CDR3 has 15 residues. CDR1 is SGHAT and CDR2 is FQDESV in the germline V gene (reference sequence). The CDR3: CASSRTGVYTGELFF.

CDR3 sequence: CASSQGSRGTDTQYF. This chain links TRBV14 with TRBJ2-3; TCRdb's D call of TRBD1 is untestable without DNA. The CDR3 consists of 15 residues. Per the germline V gene, CDR1 is SGHDN and CDR2 is FVKESK.

This chain links TRBV9 with TRBJ1-6; TCRdb names TRBD1, which stays unverified in the absence of DNA. CDR1 is SGDLS, CDR2 YYNGEE, per germline. This CDR3 has 13 amino acids. CDR3 protein: CASSPPQGSPLHF. The full variable domain, with the rest looked up from reference TRBV9 and TRBJ1-6, is DSGVTQTPKHLITATGQRVTLRCSPRSGDLSVYWYQQSLDQGLQFLIQYYNGEERAKGNILERFSAQQFPDLHSELNLSSLELGDSALYFCASSPPQGSPLHFGNGTRLTVT.

The chain joins TRBV20-1 to TRBJ2-1; TCRdb outputs TRBD2, but without DNA this stays unchecked. The CDR3 spans 18 residues. CDR1 and CDR2 from the germline V gene are DFQATT and SNEGSKA (reference sequence). The CDR3 protein is CSAQPGTSGRARLYEQFF.

The CDR3 is CASSSTSIRKDTDTQYF. The chain has TRBV5-1 and TRBJ2-3; TCRdb picks TRBD2, but there is no DNA to check that call. The CDR3 extends over 17 amino acids. Germline V gives CDR1 SGHRS, CDR2 YFSETQ.

The chain uses TRBV4-2 and TRBJ2-3. Germline V gene lookup returns CDR1 LGHNA and CDR2 YNFKEQ. CDR3 length: 13 amino acids. The CDR3 loop reads CASSPPPFDTQYF.

J is TRBJ2-1 and V is TRBV9; no DNA is available, so the TRBD2 call from TCRdb remains unchecked. Germline V gives CDR1 SGDLS, CDR2 YYNGEE. CDR3 length: 15 residues. This CDR3 is CASSPGTSGRDEQFF.